This TCR beta chain was captured in a study of vaccination and CD4 T cells after COVID-19. Study at large: Median time from second vaccine dose to sampling was 72 days (14 to 241). Each control was exposed to a CEFX pool, an HIV-1 Nef pool, or no peptide at all.

Sequenced with the Oncomine TCR Beta short-read assay was DNA taken from cultured CD4+ T cells. MiXCR, applied by TCRdb to the PCR reads, yields one record per CDR3 protein. The table lists 11,000 or so distinct CDR3 sequences, roughly 71% of them singletons, with 10% to 13% in the top ten. Treatment here: roughly ten-day PBMC culture with coronavirus spike peptide pools or control peptides (ViraFEST assay). Germline V gene lookup returns CDR1 SNHLY and CDR2 FYNNEI. The V and J ends lost 4 bases and 1 base respectively, with 10 bases between them. The CDR3 is 14 residues long. For this clonotype: What it recognizes is unknown.

Study-wide findings and caveats: Median SARS-CoV-2-reactive clonotype numbers went up from around 20 to 38, but not significantly.

The genes are TRBV2 and TRBJ1-1; no clear D. The sequenced material came from CD4+ T cells from blood, cultured in vitro. The source is a human donor who had recovered from COVID-19. Here the CDR3 reads CASSAWQGNTEAFF. The CDR3 DNA sequence: TGTGCCAGCAGTGCTTGGCAAGGGAACACTGAAGCTTTCTTT. Supplemented by reference TRBV2 and TRBJ1-1, the full variable domain reads EPEVTQTPSHQVTQMGQEVILRCVPISNHLYFYWYRQILGQKVEFLVSFYNNEISEKSEIFDDQFSVERPDGSNFTLKIRSTKLEDSAMYFCASSAWQGNTEAFFGQGTRLTVV.